The clone carrying this TCR beta chain has at least ten counts. The antigen is not known. TCRbeta library preparation incorporated unique molecular identifiers. TCRdb recomputed calls from the PCR reads with MiXCR, one row per CDR3 protein. The sample gives 25,000 to 30,000 distinct CDR3 sequences, roughly 5.7% of which show up once; 5.5% to 7% is in the top ten. These data come from a study of T-cell reconstitution after alpha-beta-depleted transplantation in children. Overall study results and limits: As was reported, about two months after transplant, alpha-beta T cells came from several hundred expanded graft clones. Surviving recipient T cells and thymic progenitors produced the high day-60 TCRbeta diversity seen in some patients. The authors attributed T-cell counts and diversity one year after transplant mostly to newly produced T cells.

Per germline, CDR1 MDHEN and CDR2 SYDVKM. Trimming took off 5 bases at V and 3 bases at J, with 5 bases between the two ends. The CDR3 sequence is 12 residues long. The chain is built from TRBV28 and TRBJ2-1; D not certain. This sequence originates from a male patient younger than 18 who had a stem cell transplant for acute myeloid leukemia, so the T cells may come from the graft donor. This material consisted of PBMCs, mostly from graft donor cells, taken 180 days after TCRalphabeta/CD19-depleted stem cell transplant. The CDR3 spells CASSLNYNEQFF. The CDR3 nucleotides are TGTGCCAGCAGTCTCAACTACAATGAGCAGTTCTTC.